This paragraph covers one T cell receptor beta chain sequence. This clonotype was seen a handful of times. Its antigen remains unidentified. No base qualities exist here, and no much larger clone lies one base off it. The CDR3 sequence holds 13 residues, the cysteine and phenylalanine included. The read is trimmed to its CDR3 DNA, 39 bases read in frame from base 1. V is shortened by 4 bases, J by 5 bases, and the region joining them spans 10 bases. The reads were generated on an Illumina NovaSeq 6000. TCR cDNA was synthesized by 5'RACE template switching, through which a universal primer site and unique molecular identifiers were introduced. Priming of cDNA synthesis was performed from both the TCR alpha and TCR beta constant segments. Library amplification involved two PCR steps, and the second step added sample barcodes and sequencing adapters. Sequencing of libraries was performed on Illumina HiSeq 2500 (2x100 bp) or NovaSeq (2x150 bp). Per the original workflow: MIGEC handled demultiplexing of reads and collapsing into UMI consensus sequences, while MiXCR performed V(D)J alignment. Vaccine-responding clonotypes were defined with edgeR using replicate PBMC samples, requiring FDR below 0.01 and a log2 fold change above 5 up to day 15. Bulk clonotypes were assigned CD4 or CD8 identity according to which sequenced CD4 or CD8 repertoire held them at higher abundance. TCRdb itself trimmed the public reads at Q25 with fastp, ran MiXCR and retained productive beta chains. Rows are unified per CDR3 protein, each entry keeping the most common DNA and genes. TCRdb, not the original authors, processed these V and J calls. Across this sample there are some 99,000 distinct CDR3 sequences, with roughly 6% seen only once. About 40% of the sample is held by the ten biggest clonotypes.

The treatment or condition tag for this specimen amounts to: live attenuated yellow fever vaccine strain. A standard Ficoll-Paque protocol was used to isolate PBMCs from peripheral blood. Dynabeads CD4 and CD8 positive selection kits were used to isolate the CD4 and CD8 T-cell fractions. TriZol was used to extract RNA from bulk PBMCs, CD4 and CD8 fractions, and dextramer-positive and dextramer-negative fractions. This sample stems from a study of T cells after yellow fever vaccination (dated 2019 in TCRdb). For the wider study: The SMART-Seq v4 Ultra Low Input RNA kit was used to prepare libraries from fractions with low cell numbers. Two healthy male donors, one aged 18 to 29 and one aged 30 to 40 years, were included in the cohort. To track T-cell clones before and after primary and booster YFV17D yellow fever vaccination, bulk TCR alpha and beta repertoires were sequenced longitudinally. Blood samples were taken at several timepoints before and after primary and secondary immunization, and bulk PBMC replicates and cell subsets were isolated.

The study at large found these results: Because the study included only a couple of donors, the extent to which the findings can be generalized is limited. Most clones expanded after primary vaccination (about 96% of CD4 and 88% of CD8) were re-detected after the booster, suggesting that broad memory maintenance occurred. Because abundant contaminating clonotypes from the bulk population could be contained in FACS-sorted repertoires, computational filtering was required. A small share of clonotypes occurred in both CD4 and CD8 compartments, likely arising from convergent recombination. The secondary T-cell response was found to be weaker but faster than the primary response, with a peak reached on day 5 rather than on day 15.

The chain employs TRBV12-3 or TRBV12-4 and TRBJ2-3; a confident D gene designation cannot be given. The source is a man between 18 and 29 years old who received the YFV17D yellow fever vaccine. The input for sequencing was CD8+ T cells sorted from PBMCs, taken 10 days after the yellow fever booster vaccination. The CDR3 amino acid sequence is: CASSSSMGDTQYF. The DNA sequence is as follows: TGTGCCAGCAGTTCCTCAATGGGAGATACGCAGTATTTT.